These T cell receptor beta chains were read from a single sample in a study of regulatory T cells in long-lasting Graves disease. TCRdb processed the multiplex PCR reads anew with MiXCR; each CDR3 protein has one entry. The sample holds about 430,000 distinct CDR3 sequences, approximately 22% seen once. The sequenced sample was peripheral blood mononuclear cells (PBMCs), obtained when the disease was refractory, from a patient treated with antithyroid drugs. The receptor source for this set is a female donor with Graves disease. Each CDR3 is given without its conserved first and last residue.

len,j_gene,v_gene,CDR3aa
10,TRBJ2-3,TRBV2,ASSRGPDTQY
11,TRBJ2-5,TRBV19,ASRDRGEETQY
14,TRBJ1-1,TRBV29-1,SVEDLPRGYNTEAF
13,TRBJ2-4,TRBV12-3/TRBV12-4,ASSIQSLAKNIQY
12,TRBJ2-7,TRBV7-9,ASSLGSRYYEQY
11,TRBJ2-7,TRBV2,ASARAGVHEQY
11,TRBJ2-7,TRBV13,ASSLDGTGEQY
12,TRBJ2-5,TRBV6-2/TRBV6-3,ASSSLLGRETQY
11,TRBJ1-4,TRBV4-1,AGLSGETEKLF
11,TRBJ2-7,TRBV6-1,ATLTSGGYEQY
12,TRBJ2-7,TRBV3-1,ASSSSGAHYEQY
12,TRBJ1-6,TRBV6-1,ASSMTGENSPLH
11,TRBJ1-5,TRBV20-1,SAIRDTNQPQH
14,TRBJ2-6,TRBV6-1,ASSDGTLGGANVLT
12,TRBJ2-7,TRBV11-2,ASSLRAGVGEQY
13,TRBJ2-7,TRBV28,ASSSRDRGDDEQY
18,TRBJ2-1,TRBV5-1,ASSRRGDGTSGKIGNEQF
14,TRBJ1-2,TRBV28,ASSLRDRGLAYGYT
12,TRBJ1-1,TRBV5-1,ASSPGMANTEAF
13,TRBJ2-2,TRBV30,AWSRGSGRAGELF